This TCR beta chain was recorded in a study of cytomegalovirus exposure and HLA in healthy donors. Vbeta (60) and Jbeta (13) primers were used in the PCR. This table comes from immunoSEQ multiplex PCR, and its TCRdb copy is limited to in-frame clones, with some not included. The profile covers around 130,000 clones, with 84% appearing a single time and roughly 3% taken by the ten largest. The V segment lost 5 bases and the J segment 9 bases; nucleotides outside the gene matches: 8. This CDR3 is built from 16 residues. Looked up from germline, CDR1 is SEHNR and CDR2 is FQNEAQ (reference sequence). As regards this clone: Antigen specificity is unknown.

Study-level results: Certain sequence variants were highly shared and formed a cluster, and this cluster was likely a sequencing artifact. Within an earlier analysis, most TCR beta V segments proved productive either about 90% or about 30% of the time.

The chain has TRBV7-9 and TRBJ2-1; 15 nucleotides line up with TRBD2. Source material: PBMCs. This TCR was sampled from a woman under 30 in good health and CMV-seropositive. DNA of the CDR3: TGTGCCAGCAGCCCCGGACTAGCGGGGGGGTATGGTGAGCAGTTCTTC. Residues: CASSPGLAGGYGEQFF.